This T cell receptor beta chain was captured by sequencing in a study of PD-L1 blockade in urothelial cancer. Across the study: Patients arrived having already received 0 to 3 prior chemotherapy regimens.

This clone was seen a single time. The ends lost 5 bases at V and 3 bases at J; junction bases unmatched: 6. Germline values: CDR1 MNHNS, CDR2 SASEGT. This CDR3 region has 14 residues. The protocol was immunoSEQ multiplex PCR, while the TCRdb copy is restricted to in-frame clones and leaves out a portion. Of 70,000 or so clones in the sample, almost 90% were seen once. The time point denotes: pretreatment peripheral blood. Sequences were derived from PBMCs, sampled around atezolizumab (anti-PD-L1) treatment. J is TRBJ2-7 and V is TRBV6-1; 8 bases align to TRBD1. This sequence originates from a man between 65 and 85 years old with urothelial cancer. The CDR3 sequence is CASSRTGSDYEQYF. CDR3 bases: TGTGCCAGCAGTCGGACAGGGAGCGACTACGAGCAGTACTTC.